This T cell receptor (beta chain) was sequenced for a study of cytomegalovirus exposure and HLA in healthy donors. PCR employed 60 Vbeta and 13 Jbeta primers. Here immunoSEQ multiplex PCR was the method, and the copy in TCRdb shows in-frame clones only, minus some. Of some 150,000 clones listed, more than 60% are singletons. On this clone: Its specificity is not known.

The CDR3 is made up of 14 amino acids. The V gene's germline CDR1 is MNHNS and CDR2 SASEGT. The V gene end was trimmed by 4 bases and the J gene end by 6 bases; junction bases not matched to a gene: 7. Whole-study findings and limits: Only CMV serostatus was available as immune exposure information. Researchers counted over 150 TCR beta chains as cytomegalovirus-associated.

The chain employs TRBV6-1 and TRBJ1-2, with 8 bases aligning to TRBD1. The sample taken for sequencing was PBMCs. The clonotype originates from a man in his forties or fifties in good health and CMV-seronegative. The CDR3 loop reads CASSVLRQGNGYTF. CDR3 DNA sequence: TGTGCCAGCAGTGTTTTGAGACAGGGGAATGGCTACACCTTC.